The entry that follows covers one T cell receptor (beta chain) sequence. The data are from a study of blood T cell repertoires in COVID-19. This CDR3 comprises 15 residues. The junction had 4 bases not matched to a gene; V was cut back by 2 bases and J by 5 bases. Looked up from germline, CDR1 is LNHDA and CDR2 is SQIVND (reference sequence). TCRdb's copy holds only in-frame clones and misses some; the assay was immunoSEQ multiplex PCR. In the table there are some 150,000 clones, roughly 83% of which are singletons. Material: peripheral blood. The rearrangement uses TRBV19 and TRBJ1-2; 11 bases are shared with TRBD1. This sequence was found in a woman aged 55 to 70 with acute or convalescent COVID-19. DNA for the CDR3: TGTGCCAGTAGTATAATGGGGACAGGGGGATATGGCTACACCTTC. Translating gives CASSIMGTGGYGYTF.